A single sample gave rise to the 18 T cell receptor beta chains below, sequenced in a study of blood T cells in healthy people across ages. Primers used in a second PCR of about 6 to 11 cycles were a sample-barcoded 5' primer and a J-beta primer mix. One entry per CDR3 protein, called by TCRdb with MiXCR from the 5' RACE reads. The sample lists 900,000 to 950,000 distinct CDR3 sequences, almost 30% occurring once. These data were also reused for a study on T cells of mothers and their children.

Sequencing was performed on blood. These receptor sequences come from a woman aged 40 to 50 in good health.

At least ten counts were recorded for this clonotype. The chain joins TRBV20-1 to TRBJ2-7; D gene unclear. This CDR3 contains 13 residues. Germline CDR1 is DFQATT and CDR2 is SNEGSKA (reference sequence). V lost 1 base to trimming and J lost 5 bases, with 12 bases between them. The CDR3 spells CSARGRWENEQYF. The DNA for the CDR3 is TGCAGTGCTAGAGGGAGATGGGAAAACGAGCAGTACTTC.

Note on this clonotype: The DNA is omitted, as the CDR3 cannot be located on it reliably, and the CDR3 follows TCRdb's listing. The chain joins TRBV12-3 or TRBV12-4 to TRBJ1-2; the table assigns TRBD1, which was not confirmed against the DNA. The CDR3 has 17 amino acids, counting both end residues. CDR3 in amino acids: CASSNDTFGAAFYGYTF.

V and J are TRBV7-2 and TRBJ2-3; a weak D match, TRBD2 (6 bases). Germline CDR1 is SGHTA and CDR2 is FQGNSA. This CDR3 is 15 amino acids long. The V end was cut by 5 bases, the J end by 4 bases, with 16 bases between. The CDR3 region is CASSPGGIGADTQYF. The DNA for the CDR3 is TGTGCCAGCAGCCCCGGAGGGATCGGGGCAGATACGCAGTATTTT.

This clonotype showed up many times. The chain uses TRBV7-2 and TRBJ2-7, with 8 bases lining up with TRBD2. The CDR3 sequence is 16 residues long. V was clipped by 2 bases and J by 0 bases; unmatched bases: 6. Germline lookup yields CDR1 SGHTA and CDR2 FQGNSA. This chain's CDR3 is CASSLWVAGSSYEQYF. For the CDR3, the DNA is TGTGCCAGCAGCTTATGGGTAGCGGGAAGCTCCTACGAGCAGTACTTC.

The chain is built from TRBV24-1 and TRBJ2-3, with D hard to call. Germline lookup yields CDR1 KGHDR and CDR2 SFDVKD. Deletions cut 5 bases from V and 8 bases from J, with 10 bases between. This CDR3 contains 12 residues. The CDR3 here is CATSASSGTQYF. In DNA, the CDR3 is TGTGCCACCAGTGCGTCCAGTGGTACGCAGTATTTT.

This clonotype was recorded only once. With a much larger clone just one base away, this may be a read error. V and J are TRBV27 and TRBJ2-5, with TRBD1 matching over 8 bases. J was trimmed by 11 bases and V by 2 bases; bases with no gene match: 10. CDR3 length: 14 amino acids. Germline values: CDR1 MNHEY, CDR2 SMNVEV (reference sequence). The DNA for the CDR3 is TGTGCCAGCAGTTTACAGGGGGCCTACAATGAGCAGTACTTC. It codes for CASSLQGAYNEQYF.

In its sample, this clonotype was seen many times. The J gene is TRBJ1-2, the V gene TRBV7-2; 7 bases fit TRBD1. Trimming cost V 4 bases and J 4 bases; bases outside gene matches: 6. From germline, CDR1 is SGHTA and CDR2 FQGNSA. The CDR3 runs 14 residues. CDR3 protein: CASSSRGQSYGYTF. The CDR3 DNA reads TGTGCCAGCAGCTCGAGGGGACAGAGCTATGGCTACACCTTC. Combining the CDR3 with reference TRBV7-2 and TRBJ1-2 gives the whole variable domain GAGVSQSPSNKVTEKGKDVELRCDPISGHTALYWYRQSLGQGLEFLIYFQGNSAPDKSGLPSDRFSAERTGGSVSTLTIQRTQQEDSAVYLCASSSRGQSYGYTFGSGTRLTVV.

The chain uses TRBV24-1 and TRBJ2-3; 10 bases are shared with TRBD2. The CDR3 has 16 residues. Germline values: CDR1 KGHDR, CDR2 SFDVKD. After removal of 3 bases from V and 0 bases from J, the junction contained 2 bases not matched to a gene. DNA of the CDR3: TGTGCCACCAGTGATAGAGCGGGGGGGAGCACAGATACGCAGTATTTT. It yields the protein CATSDRAGGSTDTQYF.

As for this clonotype: It may be a read error: a sequence one base away is much more abundant. The chain uses TRBV20-1 and TRBJ1-6, with 8 nucleotides matching TRBD1. The CDR3 runs 18 residues. Germline V CDR1 and CDR2: DFQATT, SNEGSKA (reference sequence). The CDR3 DNA reads as TGCAGTGCTAGAGATGCAGGGGGCAGGAGCTCCTATAATTCACCCCCCCACTTT. Translating gives CSARDAGGRSSYNSPPHF.

To note about this clonotype: Mismatch with germline at one junction end may stem from a read error. The V gene is TRBV29-1, the J gene TRBJ2-7; possible D gene TRBD2, 5 bases. The CDR3 is made up of 14 amino acids. Looked up from germline, CDR1 is SQVTM and CDR2 is ANQGSEA. The CDR3 DNA reads TGCAGCGTCGCTAGGACGGGGAGCTCCTACGAGCAGTGCTTC. Amino acids: CSVARTGSSYEQCF.

The rearrangement uses TRBV5-1 and TRBJ1-2; D might be TRBD1 (6 bases). The CDR3 totals 15 residues. Germline loops: CDR1 SGHRS, CDR2 YFSETQ. V shed 4 bases and J shed 4 bases, with 17 bases lying between them. The CDR3 reads CASSPEGGVLYGYTF. The CDR3 DNA is TGCGCCAGCAGCCCAGAGGGGGGGGTGCTCTATGGCTACACCTTC.

This clonotype occurred a few times. The V gene is TRBV6-2 or TRBV6-3, the J gene TRBJ1-4; TRBD1 might be the D (5 bases). Germline V lookup: CDR1 MNHEY, CDR2 SVGEGT. The V and J ends lost 5 bases and 3 bases respectively, with 13 bases between them. The CDR3 contains 15 residues. The CDR3 loop reads CASSAPGRPNEKLFF. In DNA, the CDR3 is TGTGCCAGCAGTGCGCCGGGACGGCCTAATGAAAAACTGTTTTTT.

CDR3 coding DNA: TGTGCCAGTAGTTGGGACACCGGTTACGAGCAGTACTTC. Amino acids: CASSWDTGYEQYF. The chain joins TRBV19 to TRBJ2-7, with a possible D match to TRBD1 (6 bases). Germline V CDR1 and CDR2: LNHDA, SQIVND (reference sequence). This CDR3 has 13 residues. V was pared by 5 bases and J by 4 bases, with 12 bases between.

This chain links TRBV18 with TRBJ2-3; the match to TRBD2 covers 8 bases. Unmatched junction bases numbered 8, after V lost 0 bases and J lost 3 bases. The CDR3 consists of 17 residues. CDR1 KGHSH and CDR2 LQKENI come from the germline V gene. This CDR3 reads CASSPPGRSGGTDTQYF. The CDR3 DNA reads TGTGCCAGCTCACCACCAGGCCGGTCGGGGGGGACAGATACGCAGTATTTT.

The gene calls are TRBV27 and TRBJ2-1; D may be TRBD1 or TRBD2 (5 bases each). The CDR3 consists of 14 residues. The V end was cut by 6 bases, the J end by 6 bases, with 15 bases between. Germline loops: CDR1 MNHEY, CDR2 SMNVEV (reference sequence). The CDR3 protein is CASRDARGVNEQFF. The CDR3 DNA reads as TGTGCCAGCAGGGACGCAAGAGGGGTCAATGAGCAGTTCTTC.

This clonotype was seen many times. The chain carries TRBV30 and TRBJ2-7, with D maybe TRBD1 (5 bases). CDR3 size: 12 residues. Germline V gene sequence: CDR1 GTSNPN, CDR2 SVGIG (reference sequence). Deletions cut 6 bases from V and 7 bases from J, with 16 bases between. CDR3 bases: TGTGCCTGCACAGGCCCAATTCAGGAGCAGTACTTC. Translated: CACTGPIQEQYF.

The chain combines TRBV6-2 or TRBV6-3 with TRBJ2-5, with D perhaps TRBD1 or TRBD2 (5 bases each). This CDR3 comprises 14 residues. V lost 5 bases to trimming and J lost 4 bases, with 14 bases between them. Germline V gives CDR1 MNHEY, CDR2 SVGEGT. The CDR3 sequence is CASSPRDERETQYF. The CDR3 DNA follows: TGTGCCAGCAGTCCCCGGGACGAGAGAGAGACCCAGTACTTC.

The rearrangement uses TRBV5-1 and TRBJ2-1; 10 bases align to TRBD1. Germline lookup yields CDR1 SGHRS and CDR2 YFSETQ. The CDR3 spans 16 residues. After removal of 1 base from V and 13 bases from J, the junction contained 14 bases not matched to a gene. The CDR3 nucleotides read TGCGCCAGCAGCTTGAAGCCGGGACAGGGGCATGAGACCCAGTTCTTC. Its protein is CASSLKPGQGHETQFF.